The entry that follows covers one T cell receptor beta chain sequence. Its antigen specificity is not known. Nothing much larger sits one base from this clone, and base qualities are not available. This specimen's treatment or condition label, interpreted: live attenuated yellow fever vaccine strain. PBMCs were isolated from peripheral blood using a standard Ficoll-Paque protocol. Dynabeads CD4 and CD8 positive selection kits were used to isolate the CD4 and CD8 T-cell fractions. TriZol was used to extract RNA from bulk PBMCs, from CD4 and CD8 fractions, and from dextramer-positive and dextramer-negative fractions. Synthesis of TCR cDNA relied on 5'RACE template switching, a step that introduced a universal primer site along with unique molecular identifiers. Priming for cDNA synthesis came from both the TCR alpha and TCR beta constant segments. Two PCR steps were used to amplify libraries, with sample barcodes and sequencing adapters being added in the second step. Libraries were sequenced on Illumina HiSeq 2500 (2x100 bp) or NovaSeq (2x150 bp). In the authors' own workflow: MIGEC was used to demultiplex reads and collapse the reads into UMI consensus sequences, and MiXCR was used for V(D)J alignment. Using edgeR on replicate PBMC samples, clonotypes were called vaccine-responding if FDR was below 0.01 and the log2 fold change was above 5 up to day 15. Each bulk clonotype was labeled CD4 or CD8 based on which sequenced repertoire, CD4 or CD8, contained the clonotype at higher abundance. Using fastp trimming at Q25 and MiXCR clonotype assembly, TCRdb reanalyzed the public sequencing data and kept in-frame beta chains. Each entry is one CDR3 protein sequence, shown with its most common DNA and genes. None of the V and J calls come from the authors' own analysis; TCRdb made them. Here the sample has roughly 170,000 distinct CDR3 sequences; about 6% occur a single time. Of the sample, nearly 3% is held by the ten largest clones.

The CDR1 and CDR2 encoded by the germline V gene are LGHNA and YSLEER. The germline V end is reduced by 0 bases and the J end by 3 bases; junction bases left unmatched: 4. The CDR3, cysteine through phenylalanine, is 15 amino acids long. CDR3 DNA only is kept here, 45 bases in frame from base 1. This entry is derived from a study of T cells after yellow fever vaccination (dated by TCRdb to between 2018 and 2021). Some background on the complete study: The SMART-Seq v4 Ultra Low Input RNA kit was used to prepare libraries from fractions with low cell numbers. To track T-cell clones before and after primary and booster YFV17D yellow fever vaccination, bulk TCR alpha and beta repertoires were sequenced longitudinally. Two healthy male donors, one aged 18 to 29 and one aged 30 to 40 years, were included in the cohort. Blood samples were taken at several timepoints before and after primary and secondary immunization, and bulk PBMC replicates and cell subsets were isolated. Paper-wide results and their limitations: Because only a couple of donors were included in the study, the extent to which the findings can be generalized is limited. Compared with the primary T-cell response, the secondary T-cell response was faster but weaker, reaching its peak on day 5 rather than on day 15. Most clones expanded after primary vaccination were re-detected after the booster (around 96% of CD4 and 88% of CD8), suggesting broad memory maintenance. FACS-sorted repertoires could contain abundant contaminating clonotypes from the bulk population, so computational filtering was required. A small fraction of clonotypes appeared in both the CD4 and CD8 compartments, likely as a result of convergent recombination.

Sample: CD4+ T cells sorted from PBMCs, taken on the day of the first yellow fever vaccination. This clonotype originated in a man between 18 and 35 years old who received the YFV17D yellow fever vaccine. The chain is assembled from TRBV4-3 and TRBJ1-2; 7 bases in between match TRBD1. The CDR3 region reads CASSQDGTGDYGYTF. The DNA sequence is given as TGCGCCAGCAGCCAAGATGGAACAGGGGACTATGGCTACACCTTC.